This TCR beta chain was sequenced in a study of PD-L1 blockade in urothelial cancer. Assay: immunoSEQ multiplex PCR; the TCRdb copy retains only in-frame clones and omits some. The table lists under 130,000 clones, approximately 85% of them singletons. Trimming stripped 4 bases from V and 4 bases from J, with 5 bases between. The CDR3 loop spans 11 amino acids. Germline V gene sequence: CDR1 GTSNPN, CDR2 SVGIG (reference sequence). The genes are TRBV30 and TRBJ1-3; unclear D gene. The receptor comes from a man aged 50 or older with urothelial cancer. The sequencing here drew on PBMCs, taken around atezolizumab (anti-PD-L1) treatment. The CDR3: CAWNLGNTIYF. The CDR3 nucleotides are TGTGCCTGGAACTTAGGAAACACCATATATTTT.